This TCR beta chain was sequenced during a study of Ad26.COV2.S vaccination and SARS-CoV-2 variants. General study points: People given the vaccine had a wider spike-specific TCR breadth than placebo recipients did.

Using immunoSEQ multiplex PCR, the repertoire was profiled, and TCRdb retains in-frame clones only, with some absent. The sample lists 350,000 to 400,000 clones, approximately 91% occurring once. As to this clone: Antigen: not known.

Treatment of the sample: 15 to 20 received Ad26.COV2.S at low or high dose, single or two shots; five or six received placebo; per-sample allocation not given. At day 63 after the first vaccine or placebo injection, samples were drawn. The germline gives CDR1 KGHSH, CDR2 LQKENI. The CDR3 spans 18 residues. Trimming cost V 1 base and J 2 bases; bases outside gene matches: 11. The source of this sequence is a person between 18 and 65 years old who received the Ad26.COV2.S COVID-19 vaccine or a placebo. The sequencing here drew on peripheral blood, taken in a trial of Ad26.COV2.S vaccine versus placebo. The rearrangement links TRBV18 to TRBJ1-2; the match to TRBD1 covers 9 bases. The CDR3 DNA is TGTGCCAGCTCACCACTCGTACAGGGGGCATTAATGAACTATGGCTACACCTTC. This codes for CASSPLVQGALMNYGYTF.